What follows describes a single T cell receptor (beta chain). Antigen unknown. The PCR was carried out with 60 Vbeta primers and 13 Jbeta primers. The protocol was immunoSEQ multiplex PCR, while the TCRdb copy is restricted to in-frame clones and leaves out a portion. The repertoire holds more than 85,000 clones, approximately 84% seen once, with about 1.8% in the top ten. This specimen comes from a study of cytomegalovirus exposure and HLA in healthy donors. The study's findings and limits: TCR beta sequences reportedly predicted most subjects' HLA-A and HLA-B alleles accurately.

The ends were cut back, 4 bases at V and 6 bases at J, with 19 bases in the middle. This CDR3 contains 16 residues. Germline CDR1 SGHRS, CDR2 YFSETQ. The rearrangement joins TRBV5-1 to TRBJ2-2, with a tentative D call TRBD2 (6 bases). Material: PBMCs. The source of this sequence is a man aged 35 to 55 in good health and CMV-seronegative. CDR3: CASSGLTSYEAGELFF. In nucleotides, the CDR3 is TGCGCCAGCAGCGGCCTTACTAGCTACGAGGCCGGGGAGCTGTTTTTT.